This T cell receptor (beta chain) was identified in a study of blood T cell repertoires in COVID-19. The CDR3 consists of 14 residues. Looked up from germline, CDR1 is SGHKS and CDR2 is YYEKEE (reference sequence). V lost 6 bases, J lost 4 bases, and 16 bases lay in between. Repertoires were generated with immunoSEQ multiplex PCR, while TCRdb's copy carries only in-frame clones and drops some. The sample contains around 230,000 clones, roughly 88% of which appear only once. This chain links TRBV5-5 with TRBJ1-1; D not certain. The sequence came from a middle-aged woman with acute COVID-19. The specimen sequenced was PBMCs or T cells enriched from blood (not recorded which). This chain's CDR3 is CASTSQVLGTEAFF. The DNA of the CDR3 is TGTGCCAGCACTTCCCAGGTATTGGGCACTGAAGCTTTCTTT.